These 29 T cell receptor beta chains were sequenced from one sample in a study of T cell responses to AZD1222 COVID-19 vaccine. Sequenced by immunoSEQ multiplex PCR; TCRdb stores in-frame clones only, minus some. The sample contains some 130,000 clones, around nine tenths of which appear only once. The specimen was peripheral blood, collected on day 0 of AZD1222 vaccination. All receptors come from an adult in good health.

J is TRBJ2-1 and V is TRBV7-3, with D unresolved. Trimming took off 5 bases at V and 1 base at J, with 12 bases between the two ends. The V gene's germline CDR1 is SGHTA and CDR2 FQGTGA. This CDR3 has 15 amino acids. The CDR3: CASSRQAFSYNEQFF. CDR3 nucleotide sequence: TGTGCCAGCAGCCGTCAGGCTTTTTCCTACAATGAGCAGTTCTTC. The full variable domain, with the rest looked up from reference TRBV7-3 and TRBJ2-1, is GAGVSQTPSNKVTEKGKYVELRCDPISGHTALYWYRQSLGQGPEFLIYFQGTGAADDSGLPNDRFFAVRPEGSVSTLKIQRTERGDSAVYLCASSRQAFSYNEQFFGPGTRLTVL.

The chain couples TRBV5-1 to TRBJ2-3; no firm D call. CDR3 size: 14 residues. Germline assignment: CDR1 SGHRS and CDR2 YFSETQ. Between the trimmed V and J ends, which lost 0 bases and 6 bases, there was a span of 11 bases. The CDR3 nucleotides read TGCGCCAGCAGCTTGGAGGTGTCCTGGGATACGCAGTATTTT. It translates to CASSLEVSWDTQYF.

The J gene is TRBJ1-2, the V gene TRBV9; tentatively, D is TRBD1 (6 bases). The V gene lost 3 bases and the J gene lost 8 bases, with 14 bases spanning the gap. CDR1 is SGDLS, CDR2 YYNGEE, per germline. The CDR3 is made up of 13 amino acids. CDR3 DNA: TGTGCCAGCAGCGCCCGGACAGCCTGGGGCTACACCTTC. Translating gives CASSARTAWGYTF.

The chain carries TRBV27 and TRBJ1-1, with D unresolved. The CDR3 is 15 residues long. V dropped 2 bases and J dropped 8 bases, with 18 bases sitting between them. Germline loops: CDR1 MNHEY, CDR2 SMNVEV (reference sequence). The CDR3 sequence is CASSLQFPRQEEAFF. CDR3 bases: TGTGCCAGCAGTTTACAATTTCCCCGCCAGGAGGAAGCTTTCTTT.

The rearrangement links TRBV7-3 to TRBJ2-5, with 8 positions matching TRBD2. The CDR3 has 15 residues. The germline CDR1 and CDR2 sequences are SGHTA and FQGTGA. V lost 2 bases to trimming and J lost 5 bases; unmatched junction nucleotides: 7. The CDR3 reads CASSLAASGFETQYF. The CDR3 DNA reads as TGTGCCAGCAGCTTAGCTGCTAGCGGGTTCGAGACCCAGTACTTC. Combining the CDR3 with reference TRBV7-3 and TRBJ2-5 gives the whole variable domain GAGVSQTPSNKVTEKGKYVELRCDPISGHTALYWYRQSLGQGPEFLIYFQGTGAADDSGLPNDRFFAVRPEGSVSTLKIQRTERGDSAVYLCASSLAASGFETQYFGPGTRLLVL.

This clone appeared once. This chain joins TRBV7-8 and TRBJ2-7; the match to TRBD1 covers 9 bases. Germline-derived CDR1 and CDR2 are SGHVS and FQNEAQ. The CDR3 covers 15 residues. V was pared by 5 bases and J by 2 bases, with 7 bases of the junction left unmatched. The CDR3 region has the DNA TGTGCCAGCAGCCCCCGGACAGGGGCGCCCTACGAGCAGTACTTC. This encodes CASSPRTGAPYEQYF. Filled out from reference TRBV7-8 and TRBJ2-7, the complete variable domain reads GAGVSQSPRYKVAKRGQDVALRCDPISGHVSLFWYQQALGQGPEFLTYFQNEAQLDKSGLPSDRFFAERPEGSVSTLKIQRTQQEDSAVYLCASSPRTGAPYEQYFGPGTRLTVT.

V gene TRBV10-3 combines with J gene TRBJ1-1; possible D gene TRBD1, 5 bases. The germline V gene has CDR1 ENHRY and CDR2 SYGVKD. The V and J ends lost 10 bases and 3 bases respectively, with 15 bases between them. The CDR3 sequence is 13 residues long. CDR3 region: CATQTGTHTEAFF. CDR3 nucleotide sequence: TGTGCCACCCAGACCGGGACGCACACTGAAGCTTTCTTT.

The V gene is TRBV3-1 (or the pseudogene TRBV3-2), the J gene TRBJ1-1, with 7 positions matching TRBD1. This CDR3 has 14 residues. V dropped 6 bases and J dropped 5; count of bases not matched to a gene: 9. The germline V gene has CDR1 LGHDT and CDR2 YNNKEL (reference sequence). Here the CDR3 reads CASSGSGGRTEAFF. The CDR3 nucleotides are TGTGCCAGCAGTGGATCAGGGGGTAGGACTGAAGCTTTCTTT.

V usage is TRBV5-8 and J usage is TRBJ1-1; D uncertain. Germline V gene lookup returns CDR1 SGHTS and CDR2 YDEGEE. The ends were cut back, 0 bases at V and 5 bases at J, with 11 bases in the middle. This CDR3 has 14 amino acids. The CDR3 coding sequence is TGTGCCAGCAGCTTGGTGTCTCGGGGAACTGAAGCTTTCTTT. Amino acid sequence: CASSLVSRGTEAFF.

This chain links TRBV19 with TRBJ2-5, with TRBD1 matching over 11 bases. The CDR3 extends over 18 amino acids. With V trimmed by 3 bases and J by 2 bases, 11 bases remained unmatched. CDR1 is LNHDA and CDR2 is SQIVND in the germline V gene (reference sequence). The CDR3 coding sequence is TGTGCCAGTAGTATCCCCCCGTGGACAGGGGGCCCTCAAGAGACCCAGTACTTC. Amino acids: CASSIPPWTGGPQETQYF.

This chain uses TRBV9 with TRBJ2-1, with 9 nucleotides matching TRBD1. The CDR3 is 14 residues long. J gave up 9 bases and V 4 bases, and 8 bases lay outside the gene matches. The germline gives CDR1 SGDLS, CDR2 YYNGEE. The CDR3: CASSPDRGRFEQFF. For the CDR3, the DNA is TGTGCCAGCAGCCCCGACAGGGGGAGGTTTGAGCAGTTCTTC.

This clone was detected a few times. The gene calls are TRBV2 and TRBJ1-5; TRBD1 matches at 8 bases. The CDR3 has 15 residues. CDR1 and CDR2 from the germline V gene are SNHLY and FYNNEI. V lost 6 bases to trimming and J lost 7 bases; unmatched junction nucleotides: 11. The CDR3 sequence is CASSAGQGGGQPQHF. The DNA for the CDR3 is TGTGCCAGCAGCGCCGGACAGGGAGGAGGACAGCCCCAGCATTTT.

The V gene is TRBV21-1, the J gene TRBJ2-5; TRBD2 is taken as the D call from the table, unchecked against the DNA. TRBV21-1 is given as a pseudogene. The CDR3 covers 16 residues. CDR3 sequence: CASSKTSGNLQETQYF. As DNA, the CDR3 is TGTGCCAGCAGCAAGACTAGCGGGAATCTTCAAGAGACCCAGTACTTC.

The V call is TRBV14, the J call TRBJ1-1; 8 bases fit TRBD1. V lost 0 bases, J lost 4 bases, and 7 bases stayed unmatched. Germline CDR1 is SGHDN and CDR2 is FVKESK. The CDR3 is made up of 16 amino acids. CDR3 bases: TGTGCCAGCAGCCAAGATAATAACAGGGGGGTCACTGAAGCTTTCTTT. It is translated as CASSQDNNRGVTEAFF.

This rearrangement joins TRBV14 to TRBJ2-1; the D is unclear. Germline CDR1 is SGHDN and CDR2 is FVKESK. This CDR3 has 11 amino acids. Trimming cost V 4 bases and J 5 bases, with 3 bases left between them. In DNA form, the CDR3 reads TGTGCCAGCAGCCCCGACAATGAGCAGTTCTTC. It yields the protein CASSPDNEQFF. The full variable domain, in which reference TRBV14 and TRBJ2-1 provide the parts outside the CDR3, is EAGVTQFPSHSVIEKGQTVTLRCDPISGHDNLYWYRRVMGKEIKFLLHFVKESKQDESGMPNNRFLAERTGGTYSTLKVQPAELEDSGVYFCASSPDNEQFFGPGTRLTVL.

The rearrangement links TRBV19 to TRBJ1-2; 7 nucleotides match TRBD1. This CDR3 contains 14 residues. Per germline, CDR1 LNHDA and CDR2 SQIVND (reference sequence). With V trimmed by 10 bases and J by 7 bases, 15 bases remained unmatched. CDR3 DNA sequence: TGTGCCACCCTCGGACAGGCCCAGCTCCTTGGCTACACCTTC. Its protein is CATLGQAQLLGYTF.

The V and J genes are TRBV7-9 and TRBJ2-7; 7 nucleotides line up with TRBD2. V was clipped by 1 base and J by 2 bases; unmatched bases: 5. CDR1 is SEHNR, CDR2 FQNEAQ, per germline (reference sequence). The CDR3 has 15 amino acids. CDR3 in DNA: TGTGCCAGCAGCTTAGGGTCTAGCGGAACCTACGAGCAGTACTTC. Its protein is CASSLGSSGTYEQYF.

The rearrangement links TRBV2 to TRBJ1-1; D perhaps matches TRBD1 (5 bases). CDR1 SNHLY and CDR2 FYNNEI come from the germline V gene. V gave up 10 bases and J gave up 5 bases, with 20 bases separating them. CDR3 length: 14 residues. The CDR3 DNA is TGTGCCATACAGGAACGATGGTCGGAAACTGAAGCTTTCTTT. It specifies CAIQERWSETEAFF. Based on the CDR3 plus reference TRBV2 and TRBJ1-1, the full variable domain is EPEVTQTPSHQVTQMGQEVILRCVPISNHLYFYWYRQILGQKVEFLVSFYNNEISEKSEIFDDQFSVERPDGSNFTLKIRSTKLEDSAMYFCAIQERWSETEAFFGQGTRLTVV.

The V and J genes are TRBV5-1 and TRBJ1-4; the D is unclear. V dropped 3 bases and J dropped 8 bases, with 14 bases sitting between them. From germline, CDR1 is SGHRS and CDR2 YFSETQ. The CDR3 is made up of 14 amino acids. CDR3 amino acids: CASSSQRPDEKLFF. The CDR3, as DNA: TGCGCCAGCAGCTCCCAGAGACCCGACGAAAAACTGTTTTTT.

Comment on this clone: Compared with germline, one end of the junction differs, possibly owing to a read error. DNA of the CDR3: TGTGCCAGCAGCACATTTGAGGGGGCTCAGACCCAGCATTTT. As protein: CASSTFEGAQTQHF. This chain uses TRBV7-9 with TRBJ1-5; 7 bases are shared with TRBD1. The CDR3 runs to 14 residues. Germline loops: CDR1 SEHNR, CDR2 FQNEAQ (reference sequence).

The rearrangement joins TRBV27 to TRBJ1-1, with 7 bases identical to TRBD1. The junction had 13 bases not matched to a gene; V was cut back by 6 bases and J by 6 bases. The CDR3 loop spans 15 amino acids. CDR1 and CDR2 from the germline V gene are MNHEY and SMNVEV (reference sequence). CDR3 nucleotide sequence: TGTGCCAGCAGGGGAGTGGACAGGCGGAAGGCTGAAGCTTTCTTT. It translates to CASRGVDRRKAEAFF.

The chain is built from TRBV7-8 and TRBJ2-1; 10 bases agree with TRBD1. The CDR3 spans 17 residues. The V segment lost 2 bases and the J segment 7 bases; nucleotides outside the gene matches: 11. CDR1 SGHVS and CDR2 FQNEAQ come from the germline V gene. Here the CDR3 reads CASSLRDRGPLLNEQFF. The CDR3 DNA reads TGTGCCAGCAGCTTAAGGGACAGGGGCCCGCTGTTGAATGAGCAGTTCTTC.

The chain joins TRBV18 to TRBJ1-1; 10 bases are a match to TRBD1. The trim removed 1 base at V and 11 bases at J, leaving 10 bases unmatched. Germline V CDR1 and CDR2: KGHSH, LQKENI. The CDR3 is 15 residues long. CDR3 protein: CASSPLGRTGGIAFF. Written as DNA, the CDR3 is TGTGCCAGCTCACCACTGGGGAGGACAGGGGGTATCGCTTTCTTT.

This chain uses TRBV10-1 with TRBJ2-1; possible D gene TRBD2, 6 bases. The V and J ends lost 4 bases and 10 bases respectively, with 17 bases between them. From germline, CDR1 is WNHNN and CDR2 SYGVQD (reference sequence). This CDR3 is 14 amino acids long. CDR3 sequence reads: CASSVLRGSAEQFF. CDR3 in DNA: TGCGCCAGCAGTGTCCTGCGGGGTTCGGCGGAGCAGTTCTTC.

The gene calls are TRBV27 and TRBJ2-7; 8 bases fit TRBD1. Germline assignment: CDR1 MNHEY and CDR2 SMNVEV (reference sequence). V lost 5 bases and J lost 7; bases outside the gene matches: 13. The length of the CDR3 is 15 residues. In DNA, the CDR3 is TGTGCCAGCAGTAAGGGACAGGCCTTTCCAAGGGAGCAGTACTTC. It codes for CASSKGQAFPREQYF.

The J gene is TRBJ2-7, the V gene TRBV7-9; TRBD2 matches at 7 bases. CDR1 is SEHNR, CDR2 FQNEAQ, per germline (reference sequence). With 0 bases clipped from V and 5 bases from J, the junction kept 7 bases outside the gene matches. CDR3 size: 15 residues. The CDR3 DNA sequence: TGTGCCAGCAGCTTAGCGCAGGCGGGAGTACACGAGCAGTACTTC. This sequence encodes CASSLAQAGVHEQYF.

This chain links TRBV20-1 with TRBJ2-7; D is ambiguous. Germline V lookup: CDR1 DFQATT, CDR2 SNEGSKA (reference sequence). V lost 3 bases, J lost 2 bases, and 17 bases lay in between. The length of the CDR3 is 15 residues. Here the CDR3 DNA reads TGCAGTGCTAGTCCCTTGACGGTTTCCGCCTACGAGCAGTACTTC. The encoded protein is CSASPLTVSAYEQYF.

The rearrangement links TRBV7-2 to TRBJ2-1; 11 positions agree with TRBD2. V gave up 2 bases and J gave up 9 bases; unmatched junction bases: 9. CDR1 is SGHTA, CDR2 FQGNSA, per germline. The length of the CDR3 is 16 residues. CDR3 in DNA: TGTGCCAGCAGCTTATTCACTAGCGGGAGTAGCGTTGAGCAGTTCTTC. Its translation is CASSLFTSGSSVEQFF.

V is TRBV30 and J is TRBJ1-6; D remains unclear. Germline assignment: CDR1 GTSNPN and CDR2 SVGIG (reference sequence). Trimming took off 0 bases at V and 7 bases at J, with 10 bases between the two ends. The length of the CDR3 is 14 residues. This chain's CDR3 is CAWSVIVTNSPLHF. The CDR3 DNA reads as TGTGCCTGGAGTGTAATTGTCACGAATTCACCCCTCCACTTT.